The clone carrying this TCR beta chain was counted at least ten times. Its matching antigen is unknown. Between the trimmed V and J ends, which lost 0 bases and 6 bases, there was a span of 9 bases. Germline loops: CDR1 LNHNV, CDR2 YYDKDF (reference sequence). The CDR3 runs 14 residues. TCRdb used MiXCR to reprocess the 5' RACE reads, holding one entry per CDR3 protein. The table includes around 180,000 distinct CDR3 sequences, about 18% detected once. The data were obtained in a study of CD8 T cells in ankylosing spondylitis. Study-wide results and limits: A motif of 7 to 9 highly homologous TCR beta variants was seen as apparently characteristic of ankylosing spondylitis blood.

This clonotype originated in a male donor aged 10-29 years with ankylosing spondylitis or in good health (not recorded which). The V call is TRBV15, the J call TRBJ2-1; the D is unclear. Sequences were obtained from blood, either unsorted or a sorted T cell fraction (not recorded which). In DNA form, the CDR3 reads TGTGCCACCAGCAGAGATCGCACAGCCAATGAGCAGTTCTTC. Translated, it gives CATSRDRTANEQFF.